Shown below are 21 T cell receptor beta chains from a single sample sequenced in a study of blood T cells in healthy people across ages (dated by TCRdb to between 2015 and 2017). The library was generated by 5' RACE. Sequencing relied on an Illumina HiSeq 2500. The second PCR ran for roughly 7 to 12 cycles and used a J-beta primer mix along with a sample-barcoded 5' primer. TCRdb reprocessed the public reads (quality trimming at Q25 with fastp, clone calling with MiXCR) and kept in-frame beta chains. Each CDR3 protein appears once, grouped with its most common genes and DNA. Recorded for this sample are some 690,000 distinct CDR3 sequences; around a fifth of them occurred a single time. The biggest ten clones account for about 22% of the sample. Material for sequencing was blood. The receptors stem from a man aged 65 to 79 in good health.

As for this clonotype: The conserved closing phenylalanine or tryptophan is absent in this CDR3, likely reflecting a read error. The chain uses TRBV7-2 and TRBJ2-5; 8 bases are a match to TRBD1. The DNA end is a closer match to TRBJ2-1, so the J assignment may be wrong. Per the germline V gene, CDR1 is SGHTA and CDR2 is FQGNSA. The length of the CDR3 is 12 residues. This CDR3 reads CASSRQGSEQFL. For the CDR3, the DNA is TGTGCCAGCAGCCGACAGGGGAGTGAGCAGTTCCTC.

This clonotype was seen a few times. The V gene is TRBV12-3 or TRBV12-4, the J gene TRBJ2-1, with 8 bases that match TRBD2. The CDR3 totals 14 residues. V lost 7 bases, J lost 6 bases, and 8 bases stayed unmatched. CDR3: CASNLLTSGNEQFF. DNA for the CDR3: TGTGCCAGCAACCTTCTCACTAGCGGCAATGAGCAGTTCTTC.

This clonotype was seen a few times. The chain combines TRBV19 with TRBJ2-5; 11 nucleotides align to TRBD2. The CDR3 runs 15 residues. Losses at the gene ends were 5 bases for V and 4 bases for J; bases not matched to a gene: 6. CDR1 and CDR2 (germline): LNHDA, SQIVND (reference sequence). CDR3 loop: CASSGPGLAAETQYF. The CDR3 DNA is TGTGCCAGTAGTGGACCGGGACTAGCGGCAGAGACCCAGTACTTC.

This clonotype has just a few counts. The rearrangement uses TRBV20-1 and TRBJ2-3, with D maybe TRBD2 (6 bases). The CDR3 length is 14 residues. The V end was cut by 3 bases, the J end by 1 base, with 11 bases between. CDR1 and CDR2 (germline): DFQATT, SNEGSKA (reference sequence). DNA for the CDR3: TGCAGTGCTAGGCCGCTAGCGCGCACAGATACGCAGTATTTT. Residues: CSARPLARTDTQYF.

This clonotype was recorded only once. CDR3 sequence: CSARGASGDTGELFF. The CDR3 DNA sequence: TGCAGTGCTAGAGGGGCTAGCGGTGACACCGGGGAGCTGTTTTTT. The chain combines TRBV20-1 with TRBJ2-2, with 7 bases aligning to TRBD2. V shed 1 base, J shed 3 bases, and the junction held 5 bases outside the gene matches. In germline, CDR1 is DFQATT, CDR2 SNEGSKA (reference sequence). This CDR3 has 15 residues.

This chain joins TRBV12-3 or TRBV12-4 and TRBJ2-4, with D perhaps TRBD2 (6 bases). V dropped 5 bases and J dropped 0 bases, with 11 bases sitting between them. There are 15 residues in the CDR3. The CDR3 region has the DNA TGTGCCAGCAGTCCGCCGGGAGTAGCCAAAAACATTCAGTACTTC. Translation: CASSPPGVAKNIQYF.

The V gene is TRBV7-9, the J gene TRBJ1-4; possible D gene TRBD1, 6 bases. CDR3 size: 15 residues. Trimming left V 8 bases short and J 1 base short, with 14 bases between. CDR1 and CDR2 (germline): SEHNR, FQNEAQ (reference sequence). The CDR3 here is CASGPTGLTNEKLFF. The CDR3 DNA follows: TGTGCCAGCGGCCCCACAGGGTTAACTAATGAAAAACTGTTTTTT.

For the CDR3, the DNA is TGTGCCACCAGCACCCCGGTGGGACAGGGGGCCGCAACTAATGAAAAACTGTTTTTT. This sequence encodes CATSTPVGQGAATNEKLFF. This sequence joins TRBV15 and TRBJ1-4; the match to TRBD1 covers 12 bases. Losses at the gene ends were 4 bases for V and 0 bases for J; bases not matched to a gene: 9. Germline values: CDR1 LNHNV, CDR2 YYDKDF (reference sequence). The CDR3 extends over 19 amino acids.

This clonotype was found many times. The chain couples TRBV28 to TRBJ1-5; TRBD1 matches 9 bases. Germline values: CDR1 MDHEN, CDR2 SYDVKM. There are 18 residues in the CDR3. Losses at the gene ends were 0 bases for V and 4 bases for J; bases not matched to a gene: 10. In nucleotides, the CDR3 is TGTGCCAGCAGTTTATGGGGGATGACAGGGGGTGATAATCAGCCCCAGCATTTT. Its protein product is CASSLWGMTGGDNQPQHF.

The chain employs TRBV20-1 and TRBJ2-1, with D maybe TRBD1 (5 bases). Germline V lookup: CDR1 DFQATT, CDR2 SNEGSKA (reference sequence). This CDR3 is 11 amino acids long. V was trimmed by 2 bases and J by 6 bases, leaving 5 bases between them. The CDR3 region is CSARQGNEQFF. As DNA, the CDR3 is TGCAGTGCTAGACAGGGCAATGAGCAGTTCTTC.

The chain is built from TRBV12-3 or TRBV12-4 and TRBJ1-2; D might be TRBD1 (6 bases). The V and J ends lost 7 bases and 2 bases respectively, with 14 bases between them. CDR3 size: 14 residues. The CDR3 bases are TGTGCCAGCACCCTTGGACAGCTGAACTATGGCTACACCTTC. The encoded protein is CASTLGQLNYGYTF.

The chain is built from TRBV12-3 or TRBV12-4 and TRBJ2-3, with 12 bases matching TRBD2. Trimming at V came to 5 bases and at J to 5 bases, leaving 11 bases not matched to a gene. The CDR3 sequence is 17 residues long. The CDR3 DNA sequence: TGTGCCAGCAGTGAAAGGACTAGCGGGGTTTGGCTAGATACGCAGTATTTT. Translating it yields CASSERTSGVWLDTQYF.

The sample holds a few counts of this clonotype. This chain uses TRBV5-1 with TRBJ2-5; no clear D gene. The closer fit of TRBJ2-7 to the DNA end suggests the J call may be wrong. The CDR3 has 15 amino acids. CDR1 SGHRS and CDR2 YFSETQ come from the germline V gene. The CDR3, as DNA: TGCGCCAGCAGCTTGGAGGACGGCCTCTCCTACGAGCAGTACTTC. Its protein product is CASSLEDGLSYEQYF.

A few counts support this clonotype. The chain recombines TRBV20-1 with TRBJ2-1; perhaps TRBD2 as D (5 bases). CDR1 DFQATT and CDR2 SNEGSKA come from the germline V gene (reference sequence). V was cut by 4 bases and J by 3 bases, with 13 bases left in between. The CDR3 sequence is 14 residues long. CDR3 DNA sequence: TGCAGTGCTACCAGCGGACTGGGCTACAATGAGCAGTTCTTC. This gives the protein CSATSGLGYNEQFF.

This chain links TRBV11-2 with TRBJ2-3; perhaps TRBD2 as D (6 bases). The CDR3 extends over 15 amino acids. CDR1 is SGHAT, CDR2 FQNNGV, per germline. V was clipped by 5 bases and J by 2 bases, with 14 bases between them. DNA for the CDR3: TGTGCCAGCAGCGCCCTGGGGGGATTCACAGATACGCAGTATTTT. Its translation: CASSALGGFTDTQYF.

This clonotype was found a few times. The CDR3 here is CSARVVPSGNTIYF. The CDR3 region has the DNA TGCAGTGCTAGAGTAGTTCCCTCTGGAAACACCATATATTTT. V usage is TRBV20-1 and J usage is TRBJ1-3; no definite D call. With 1 base removed from V and 0 bases from J, the gap between germline ends came to 7 bases. CDR1 is DFQATT and CDR2 is SNEGSKA in the germline V gene (reference sequence). The CDR3 spans 14 residues.

The chain carries TRBV20-1 and TRBJ2-2, with 8 bases aligning to TRBD2. With 5 bases clipped from V and 0 bases from J, the junction kept 2 bases outside the gene matches. The CDR3 covers 14 residues. Germline loops: CDR1 DFQATT, CDR2 SNEGSKA (reference sequence). CDR3 sequence reads: CSAPRGANTGELFF. DNA for the CDR3: TGCAGTGCTCCGCGGGGGGCGAACACCGGGGAGCTGTTTTTT.

The chain employs TRBV12-3 or TRBV12-4 and TRBJ1-1; no clear D. There are 17 residues in the CDR3. Deletions cut 6 bases from V and 2 bases from J, with 22 bases between. The CDR3, as DNA: TGTGCCAGCAGATCCCGTAGAGCAGGCAGCCTAAACACTGAAGCTTTCTTT. This sequence encodes CASRSRRAGSLNTEAFF.

The table lists this clonotype with a few counts. The rearrangement links TRBV9 to TRBJ2-2; 7 nucleotides line up with TRBD1. Germline assignment: CDR1 SGDLS and CDR2 YYNGEE. This CDR3 has 15 residues. The V and J ends lost 0 bases and 7 bases, in that order; junction bases with no gene match: 6. The CDR3 region has the DNA TGTGCCAGCAGCGTAGAGGGGGCGTATGTCGGGGAGCTGTTTTTT. Protein: CASSVEGAYVGELFF.

This clonotype was seen only a few times. CDR3 in amino acids: CASSSPGGAGFEAFF. The CDR3, as DNA: TGTGCCAGCAGTTCACCCGGGGGCGCGGGATTCGAAGCTTTCTTT. This chain uses TRBV28 with TRBJ1-1; D possibly corresponds to TRBD1 (6 bases). CDR1 and CDR2 (germline): MDHEN, SYDVKM. The CDR3 contains 15 residues. Trimming pared 4 bases from V and 8 bases from J, leaving 20 bases between.

The V gene is TRBV6-5, the J gene TRBJ2-1, with a tentative D call TRBD1 (7 bases). Germline CDR1 MNHEY, CDR2 SVGAGI. The CDR3 has 15 amino acids. V was pared by 5 bases and J by 8 bases, with 19 bases between. CDR3 region: CASSRQGSSVYEQFF. CDR3 coding DNA: TGTGCCAGCAGTCGACAGGGTTCTAGCGTTTATGAGCAGTTCTTC.